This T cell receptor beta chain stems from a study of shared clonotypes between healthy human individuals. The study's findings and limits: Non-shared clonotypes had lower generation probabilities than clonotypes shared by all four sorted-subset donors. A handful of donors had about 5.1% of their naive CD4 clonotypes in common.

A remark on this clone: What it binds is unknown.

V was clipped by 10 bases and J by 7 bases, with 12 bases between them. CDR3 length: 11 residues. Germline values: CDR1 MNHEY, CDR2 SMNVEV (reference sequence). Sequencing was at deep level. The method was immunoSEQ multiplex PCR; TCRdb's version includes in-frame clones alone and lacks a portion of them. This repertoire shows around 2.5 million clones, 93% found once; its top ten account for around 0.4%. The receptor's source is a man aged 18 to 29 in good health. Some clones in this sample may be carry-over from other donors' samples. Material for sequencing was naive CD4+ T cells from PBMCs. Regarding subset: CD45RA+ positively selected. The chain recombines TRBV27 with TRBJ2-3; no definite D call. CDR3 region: CANPNFYTQYF. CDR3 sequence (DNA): TGTGCCAACCCTAACTTCTATACGCAGTATTTT.